This entry concerns a single T cell receptor (beta chain). Its recognized antigen is unknown. No base quality values were provided; no much bigger clone lies one nucleotide off. Receptors were amplified or captured by the immunoSEQ multiplex PCR assay. A mixture of 60 forward primers for TCR Vbeta segments and 13 reverse primers for TCR Jbeta segments was used in the multiplex PCR. Amplification of the CDR3 region of rearranged TCR beta genes was performed with a multiplex PCR assay on genomic DNA. The Illumina HiSeq System was used to sequence the amplified TCR beta libraries as 87-base-pair reads. From the authors' description of their analysis: A later analysis tallied 75 million to 95 million unique TCR beta chains across the 550 to 850 repertoires, and 10 million to 11 million of those chains were shared by two or more donors. To remove PCR and sequencing errors, raw reads were error-corrected and collapsed into unique sequences using a nearest-neighbor algorithm that merged closely related sequences. Alignment of CDR3 sequences to IMGT reference sequences was used to assign V, D and J gene segments. For a sequence to be retained, a match of at least six nucleotides to both a V gene segment and a J gene segment was required. Rearrangements were called productive when the CDR3 lacked stop codons and stayed in frame with V and J; all others were non-productive. Following IMGT convention, CDR3 was defined as the stretch from the second conserved V-encoded cysteine to the conserved J-encoded phenylalanine. Sequences without an unambiguous match to a single V gene segment were excluded from the earlier analysis of about 640 of the donors. An earlier analysis of over 450 of the donors classified V segments as functional when productive rearrangements were above 56.7% and as segregating when the standard deviation between donors was above 5%. To diagnose cytomegalovirus status from the catalog of TCR beta chain sequences, a statistical classification framework was built. In a later analysis, TCR nucleotide sequences were compared against IMGT/GENE-DB human TR gene sequences so that V and J genes could be assigned. A later analysis assigned CDR3 sequences and most-parsimonious VDJ recombination scenarios with the TCRdist pipeline. A later analysis defined each TCR beta chain by its CDR3 amino acid sequence plus V-gene family, and excluded reads lacking a unique V-gene family. A later analysis removed 592 highly shared, low-generation-probability nucleotide sequences to deal with suspected cross-contamination and a sequencing artifact. For each public chain, a later analysis derived a clonal expansion index from normalized ranks of inferred template counts within each repertoire. In a later analysis, generation probabilities were computed using a VDJ recombination model fitted to out-of-frame rearrangements, and the results were checked against IGoR. A later analysis scored TCR-TCR, TCR-HLA and TCR-CMV co-occurrence with hypergeometric tests, applying a repertoire-size bias correction to TCR pairs. False discovery rates were estimated in a later analysis by permuting HLA or CMV assignments 20 times. In a later analysis, co-occurring TCRs were grouped using DBSCAN, with TCRdist sequence similarity added in when clustering inside HLA-allele-positive subsets. Repertoires with fewer than 30,000 or more than 120,000 public chains were left out of co-occurrence clustering, as were several repertoires with anomalous nucleotide sharing. This immuneACCESS table, as held by TCRdb, lists in-frame sequences with V and J called but not all clones. Of the missing ones, under half trace to an unresolved V gene in checked studies; the others have no known cause. V and J calls and clone size are copied from that table; D and trimming were computed from the DNA. The sample records under 150,000 clones, about 80% of which are singletons. The ten largest make up 2.7% of the sample.

This specimen belongs to a study of cytomegalovirus exposure and HLA in healthy donors (dated by TCRdb to about 2017). In the study overall: In an earlier analysis of about 560 of the donors, under 300 Gb of sequence data and some 100 million unique TCR beta sequences from roughly 190 million T cells were reported. The study was designed to test whether signatures of past pathogen exposure could be identified by cataloging public T cell receptors. In an earlier analysis of roughly 540 of the donors, high-throughput TCR beta sequencing was used to judge whether each TCR beta V gene segment behaved as functional or pseudogenic. To predict cytomegalovirus infection status, the study combined high-throughput TCR immunosequencing, statistical association of individual TCRs with disease status, and machine learning. Both class I and class II loci were covered by HLA typing, at four-digit resolution. A later analysis re-examined previously published TCR beta repertoires from about 700 donors and added high-resolution HLA genotyping to investigate patterns of TCR occurrence. About 300 gigabases of sequencing data and around 87 million unique TCR sequences were included in an early release covering around 650 HLA-typed donors. Of the roughly 400 genotyped donors, roughly 80% were placed in the genetic ancestry cluster associated with self-reported Caucasian donors. In the later analysis, no new phenotypic data were used to find candidate immune exposures; instead, reliance was placed on TCR beta sequences and their occurrence across donors. Every discovery cohort repertoire had been produced on one sequencing platform. Donor age, sex, ethnicity and CMV serostatus were compiled alongside the repertoire data. Typing coverage varied by locus: about 620-630 donors for A, B, C, DRB1 and DQB1; 522 for DQA1; over 600 for DPA1; more than 450 for DPB1. A later genetic analysis used genome-wide SNP genotypes for about 65% of the roughly 670 donors, treating that subset as a discovery cohort. Because of strong linkage in the cohort, five DR-DQ haplotypes were treated as single units for association and clustering. Among several hundred genotyped donors of the cohort, an average of about 220,000 unique TCR beta nucleotide sequences was sequenced per donor, of which 15% to 20% were non-productive. Besides the first cohort of 500 to 700 subjects, a separate validation cohort made up of over a hundred different subjects was used. The study profiled the T cell repertoires of about 640 subjects by immunosequencing and related them to cytomegalovirus serostatus. Results the study describes overall, beyond this receptor: Across donors, most TCR sequences were observed very rarely, whereas some public TCRs were present in many individuals. Compared with equally common non-associated chains, HLA-associated TCR beta chains in a later analysis were more clonally expanded and had lower generation probabilities. The classifier was reported to diagnose cytomegalovirus status with high specificity and sensitivity in both the original cohort and the validation cohort. An association between a missense DCLRE1C variant and V-gene and J-gene trimming of TCR beta chains was found in a later genetic analysis and replicated in an independent cohort. CMV serostatus was the only immune exposure information available for the cohort. A cluster of highly shared sequence variants was judged likely to represent a technical artifact of the sequencing pipeline. Over 15 rarely observed V segments, including chromosome 9 orphons, were excluded from the earlier analysis of 550 to 700 of the donors because counts were too low. The study gave a list of around 170 TCR beta chains associated with cytomegalovirus. Strong co-occurrence of HLA alleles, especially DR and DQ, made assigning TCR associations to individual alleles difficult. Several of the top co-occurrence clusters appeared to be linked to parvovirus B19, influenza, CMV and Epstein-Barr virus, according to a later analysis. In a later analysis, 16,951 TCR beta sequences were associated with specific HLA alleles at a false discovery rate of 0.05. Broadly in line with IMGT annotations, most TCR beta V segments showed up in productive rearrangements about 87% or about 30% of the time in an earlier analysis of several hundred of the donors. Presence/absence analyses assumed roughly uniform sequencing depth across donors, an assumption that may not hold. According to a later genetic analysis, donors in an Asian-associated ancestry cluster had fewer N-insertions in productive TCRs than the approximately 690-donor mean. Most CMV-associated TCR beta chains appeared to be HLA-restricted in a later analysis, and the HLA associations seemed to be driven largely by CMV exposure. In vitro tests confirmed that a few of the cytomegalovirus-associated TCR beta chains recognize cytomegalovirus antigens. Some IMGT-functional V segments, including TRBV6-2 and TRBV6-3, could not be told apart with the 87-base-pair reads, so those segments were excluded. Only TCR beta chains were sequenced in this cohort, and the absence of alpha or paired-chain data limited detectable features. Because HLA typing was unavailable for some donors at each locus, only the typed subset was used in association tests. A later analysis found that TCR association rates varied across HLA loci, with DRB1 alleles showing the most associated TCRs and HLA-C alleles the fewest. Linkage disequilibrium might explain the correlated functional status among segregating V segments, but an unknown experimental factor could not be excluded. The authors suggested that the approach could potentially be generalized to other disease states and immunological phenotypes. A further reported finding was that TCR beta sequences accurately predicted the HLA-A and HLA-B alleles for most subjects in the first cohort.

The germline V gene (reference sequence) yields SGHNT for CDR1 and YYREEE for CDR2. V is trimmed back by 4 bases and J by 0 bases, and the junction contains 5 bases that no gene match accounts for. The CDR3 spans 15 residues, from the cysteine through the phenylalanine. CDR3 DNA only is kept here, 45 bases in frame from base 1. The cohort was made up of roughly 670 healthy bone marrow donors. All cohort members were sampled while nominally healthy, although unrecorded immune exposures were likely present. The donor was CMV seronegative and was included in the group of several hundred seronegative cohort members. A peripheral blood sample was collected from each donor, and TCR beta sequencing was performed on peripheral blood mononuclear cells. Genomic DNA was extracted from the blood cell samples with the Qiagen DNeasy Blood Extraction Kit.

The rearranged segments are TRBV5-4 and TRBJ2-7; the junction holds 9 bases that match TRBD2. Sequences were obtained from PBMCs. This clonotype was obtained from a boy aged 2-15 years in good health and CMV-seronegative. CDR3 protein: CASSKSGGFSYEQYF. The DNA sequence is as follows: TGTGCCAGCAGCAAGAGCGGGGGGTTCTCCTACGAGCAGTACTTC.